A single sample is the source of the 12 T cell receptor beta chains below, sequenced in a study of graft-versus-host responses after intestinal transplantation. Only in-frame clones appear in the TCRdb table, and some are missing; sequencing was by immunoSEQ multiplex PCR. The sample consists of 7,500 to 9,500 clones, about 82% of them appearing once. Researchers processed graft tissue to release intraepithelial and lamina propria lymphocytes. This specimen was ileum tissue, taken approximately 19 weeks after transplant. Receptors were obtained from a human patient who received an intestinal transplant, so some T cells may come from the graft donor.

The genes are TRBV19 and TRBJ2-1; D gene ambiguous. Trimming removed 3 bases at V and 0 bases at J, with 12 bases between. Germline V gives CDR1 LNHDA, CDR2 SQIVND (reference sequence). The CDR3 runs 16 residues. CDR3 amino acids: CASSILGASSYNEQFF. The CDR3 DNA follows: TGTGCCAGTAGTATTCTGGGCGCGAGCTCCTACAATGAGCAGTTCTTC.

The chain couples TRBV7-2 to TRBJ1-2; D remains unclear. Trimming cost V 1 base and J 4 bases, with 13 bases left between them. Per the germline V gene, CDR1 is SGHTA and CDR2 is FQGNSA. CDR3 length: 15 amino acids. The CDR3 region has the DNA TGTGCCAGCAGCTTAGGAACTGGGCGACTCTATGGCTACACCTTC. The encoded protein is CASSLGTGRLYGYTF.

About this clone: Other DNA variants within this sample encode the same CDR3. V is TRBV4-1 and J is TRBJ2-1; 7 bases are shared with TRBD2. This CDR3 has 15 residues. Germline CDR1 MGHRA, CDR2 YSYEKL. The ends lost 4 bases at V and 0 bases at J; junction bases unmatched: 3. The CDR3: CASSRTSDSYNEQFF. For the CDR3, the DNA is TGCGCCAGCAGCCGAACTAGCGACTCCTACAATGAGCAGTTCTTC.

DNA of the CDR3: TGTGTCAGAAGCTTAGCTGCCGGGGGCGAGCAGTACTTC. As protein: CVRSLAAGGEQYF. The J gene is TRBJ2-7, the V gene TRBV7-5; TRBD2, the table's D call, lacks a check against the DNA. TRBV7-5 is a pseudogene locus. This CDR3 contains 13 residues.

The J gene is TRBJ1-2, the V gene TRBV18; no firm D call. Germline V gene lookup returns CDR1 KGHSH and CDR2 LQKENI. V gave up 0 bases and J gave up 1 base, with 6 bases separating them. This CDR3 region has 14 residues. The CDR3 DNA reads as TGTGCCAGCTCACCACCTAGCCTTAACTATGGCTACACCTTC. It encodes CASSPPSLNYGYTF. Looking up the rest from reference TRBV18 and TRBJ1-2 gives the full variable domain: NAGVMQNPRHLVRRRGQEARLRCSPMKGHSHVYWYRQLPEEGLKFMVYLQKENIIDESGMPKERFSAEFPKEGPSILRIQQVVRGDSAAYFCASSPPSLNYGYTFGSGTRLTVV.

V gene TRBV5-4 combines with J gene TRBJ2-3; tentative D call: TRBD1 (5 bases). The germline V gene encodes CDR1 SGHNT and CDR2 YYREEE (reference sequence). Trimming took off 6 bases at V and 5 bases at J, with 19 bases between the two ends. The CDR3 spans 15 residues. The CDR3 region is CASTWGGLGEDTQYF. The CDR3 bases are TGTGCCAGCACCTGGGGCGGCTTAGGGGAAGATACGCAGTATTTT.

The chain combines TRBV6-1 with TRBJ1-6; D ambiguous. The CDR3 is made up of 15 amino acids. Germline values: CDR1 MNHNS, CDR2 SASEGT. The ends were cut back, 7 bases at V and 0 bases at J, with 10 bases in the middle. CDR3 loop: CASISFSSYNSPLHF. The CDR3 coding sequence is TGTGCCAGCATTTCCTTCAGCTCCTATAATTCACCCCTCCACTTT.

The gene calls are TRBV9 and TRBJ1-5; the D is unclear. The V end was cut by 4 bases, the J end by 2 bases, with 7 bases between. Germline-derived CDR1 and CDR2 are SGDLS and YYNGEE. The CDR3 loop spans 13 amino acids. CDR3 in amino acids: CASSPKGNQPQHF. The CDR3 nucleotides read TGTGCCAGCAGCCCCAAGGGCAATCAGCCCCAGCATTTT. The full variable domain, its missing parts supplied by reference TRBV9 and TRBJ1-5, is DSGVTQTPKHLITATGQRVTLRCSPRSGDLSVYWYQQSLDQGLQFLIQYYNGEERAKGNILERFSAQQFPDLHSELNLSSLELGDSALYFCASSPKGNQPQHFGDGTRLSIL.

The chain combines TRBV9 with TRBJ2-3; no reliable D call. V lost 2 bases to trimming and J lost 6 bases, with 10 bases between them. The CDR3 runs to 13 residues. The germline V gene has CDR1 SGDLS and CDR2 YYNGEE. In DNA, the CDR3 is TGTGCCAGCAGCGTGGCCGATTTGGATACGCAGTATTTT. It codes for CASSVADLDTQYF.

The chain couples TRBV30 to TRBJ1-4; D perhaps matches TRBD1 (5 bases). The CDR3 length is 12 residues. CDR1 GTSNPN and CDR2 SVGIG come from the germline V gene (reference sequence). V was cut by 3 bases and J by 10 bases, with 12 bases left in between. CDR3 nucleotide sequence: TGTGCCTGGAGCCCCCCGGGACGAAAACTGTTTTTT. Amino acid sequence: CAWSPPGRKLFF.

Comment on this clone: Sequence at one end of the junction differs from germline and may be a read error. The rearrangement uses TRBV7-7 and TRBJ2-5; 10 bases map to TRBD2. CDR1 SSHAT and CDR2 FNYEAQ come from the germline V gene (reference sequence). CDR3 size: 18 residues. DNA of the CDR3: TGTGCTAGCAGCTTAGGAGGGGCCGCTAGCGGGAGTGGAGAGACCCAGTACTTC. Translating gives CASSLGGAASGSGETQYF.

This clone was seen more than once but under ten times. This sequence joins TRBV29-1 and TRBJ1-1; D may be TRBD1 (6 bases). The CDR3 contains 16 residues. Per the germline V gene, CDR1 is SQVTM and CDR2 is ANQGSEA. Trimming took off 5 bases at V and 7 bases at J, with 26 bases between the two ends. DNA for the CDR3: TGCAGCGTTTCTCGTGGAGGGGGGGGAGGGGGGAATGAAGCTTTCTTT. It encodes CSVSRGGGGGGNEAFF.